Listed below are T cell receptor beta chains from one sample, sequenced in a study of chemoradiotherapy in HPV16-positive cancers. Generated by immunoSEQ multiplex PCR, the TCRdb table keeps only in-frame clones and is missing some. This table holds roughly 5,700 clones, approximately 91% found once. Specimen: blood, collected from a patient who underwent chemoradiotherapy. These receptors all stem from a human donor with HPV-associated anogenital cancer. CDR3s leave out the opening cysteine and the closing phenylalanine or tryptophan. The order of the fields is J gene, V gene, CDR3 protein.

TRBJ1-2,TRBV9,ASSLDRTGRGYT
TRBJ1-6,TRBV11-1,ASSPHPHNSPLH
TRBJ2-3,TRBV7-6,ASSRDRPPLLSDTQY
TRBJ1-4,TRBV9,ASSVGVHPARGEKLF
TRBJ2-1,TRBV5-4,ASSLSDNAYNEQF
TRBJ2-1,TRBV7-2,ASSSGLSHEGEQF
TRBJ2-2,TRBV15,ATSRDRTRAGELF
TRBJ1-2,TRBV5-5,ASRTGTDGYT
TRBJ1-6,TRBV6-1,ASSTGPIRISLH
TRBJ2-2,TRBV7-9,ASSSPGTKTGELF
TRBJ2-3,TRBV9,ASSPGLAGGRPDTQY
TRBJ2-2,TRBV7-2,ASSQTGGGNTGELF
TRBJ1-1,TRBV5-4,ASSPLGGADTEAF
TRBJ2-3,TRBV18,ASSPAFTDTQY
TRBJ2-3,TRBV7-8,ASSSSYTTDTQY
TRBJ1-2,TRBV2,ASNVGGRGYGYT
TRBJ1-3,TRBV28,ASTFAAGGNTIY
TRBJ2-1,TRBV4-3,ASSQASGTVTNEQF
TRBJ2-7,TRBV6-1,ASSDQGIDEQY
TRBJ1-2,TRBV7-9,ASSSTADYGYT
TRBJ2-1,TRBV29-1,SVVTGGYNEQF
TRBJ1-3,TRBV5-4,ASSSRHQGRPGNTIY
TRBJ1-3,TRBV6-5,ASAKTGSSGNTIY
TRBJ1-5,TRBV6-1,ASSESRQGDQPQH
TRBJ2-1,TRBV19,ASSMKRTRGNEQF
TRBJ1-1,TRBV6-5,ASNHREGAEAF
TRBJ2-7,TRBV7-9,ASSPAPQEQY
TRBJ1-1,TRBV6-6,ASSPRENTEAF
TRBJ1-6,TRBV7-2,ASSLEGQRTEPLH
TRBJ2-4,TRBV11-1,ASSFSGIQY
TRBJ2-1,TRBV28,ASSLKLAGVEQF
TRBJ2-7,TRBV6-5,ASKAGSGGTYEQY
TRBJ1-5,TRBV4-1,ASSQAQGFGSNQPQH
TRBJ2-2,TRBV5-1,ASSGAGLDTGELF
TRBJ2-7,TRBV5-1,ASSTSGPYEQY
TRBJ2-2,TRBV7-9,ASRTGLAASNTGELF
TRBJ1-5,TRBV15,ATSIRGLKWTGGYNQPQH